This T cell receptor beta chain was profiled in a study of tumor-infiltrating lymphocytes in primary liver carcinoma. Background on the study: Surgery removed the patients' primary liver carcinoma.

Unsorted whole blood served as the source of blood RNA, and germline DNA was extracted as well. Germline V lookup: CDR1 SEHNR, CDR2 FQNEAQ (reference sequence). The CDR3 sequence is 12 residues long. On this clonotype itself: Its antigen is not known. At one end, the junction sequence differs from germline, possibly due to a read error.

Study-wide results and caveats: Tumor-adjacent and tumor-blood pairs shared less of their repertoires than tumor region pairs shared.

The input was 450 to 550 ng total RNA; TCR beta cDNA was made from it with a constant-region primer. Sequencing libraries for TCR beta derived from three nested multiplex PCR rounds that used slightly modified ARM-PCR. Use of TRBV1-TRBV30 forward primers with a C-beta reverse primer characterized the first two PCR rounds, which lasted around 9 cycles each. TCRdb re-called the multiplex PCR reads with MiXCR, one entry per CDR3 protein. The sample has fewer than 400,000 distinct CDR3 sequences, 65% seen once. The sequence derives from a man in his forties with primary liver carcinoma and hepatitis B virus infection. V usage is TRBV7-9 and J usage is TRBJ2-5; 8 nucleotides agree with TRBD1. The source material was peripheral blood. The CDR3 spells CTSSVPPGQEYF. DNA of the CDR3: TGTACCAGCAGCGTACCCCCGGGACAGGAATACTTC.